The clone carrying this T cell receptor beta chain was recorded many times. Its target is unknown. TCR cDNA, made by 5'RACE template switching, carried an added universal primer site and UMIs. TCRdb called the 5' RACE reads again in MiXCR, with one record for every CDR3 protein. This repertoire shows about 210,000 distinct CDR3 sequences, approximately 6.3% found once; its top ten account for 0.8% to 1.2%. This specimen belongs to a study of T cells after yellow fever vaccination. The wider study: Each low-cell-number fraction was prepared by means of SMART-Seq v4 Ultra Low Input.

Study-wide points: From the bulk population, abundant clonotypes could contaminate and appear within FACS-sorted repertoires. Subsequent booster samples again held most clones from primary vaccination (roughly 96% CD4, just under 90% CD8).

In germline, CDR1 is LGHNA, CDR2 YNFKEQ. The trim removed 3 bases at V and 6 bases at J, leaving 9 bases unmatched. The CDR3 runs 17 residues. The TCR was taken from a man in his thirties or forties who received the YFV17D yellow fever vaccine. The sequencing used CD4+ T cells sorted from PBMCs, collected on the day of the yellow fever booster vaccination. The V gene is TRBV4-2, the J gene TRBJ2-3; TRBD2 matches 13 bases. The CDR3 region has the DNA TGTGCCAGCAGCCACTACTGGACTAGCGGGAGTGGTGATACGCAGTATTTT. As protein: CASSHYWTSGSGDTQYF.